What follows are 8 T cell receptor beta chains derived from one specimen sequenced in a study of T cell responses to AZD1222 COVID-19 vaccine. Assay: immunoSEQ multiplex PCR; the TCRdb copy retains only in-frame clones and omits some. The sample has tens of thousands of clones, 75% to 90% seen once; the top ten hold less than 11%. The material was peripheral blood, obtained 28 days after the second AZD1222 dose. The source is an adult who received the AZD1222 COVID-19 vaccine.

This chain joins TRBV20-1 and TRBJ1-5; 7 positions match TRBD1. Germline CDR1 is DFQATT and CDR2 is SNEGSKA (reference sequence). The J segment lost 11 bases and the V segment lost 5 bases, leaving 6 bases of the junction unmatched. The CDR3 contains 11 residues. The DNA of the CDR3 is TGCAGTGCTCGACAGGGAGGCGCCCAGCATTTT. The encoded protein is CSARQGGAQHF.

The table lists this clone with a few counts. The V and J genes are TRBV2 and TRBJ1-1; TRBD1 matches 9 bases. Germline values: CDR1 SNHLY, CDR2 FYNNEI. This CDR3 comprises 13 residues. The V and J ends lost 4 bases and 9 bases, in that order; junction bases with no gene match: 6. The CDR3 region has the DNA TGTGCCAGCAGTGGGACAGGGGAAGGACAAGCTTTCTTT. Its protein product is CASSGTGEGQAFF.

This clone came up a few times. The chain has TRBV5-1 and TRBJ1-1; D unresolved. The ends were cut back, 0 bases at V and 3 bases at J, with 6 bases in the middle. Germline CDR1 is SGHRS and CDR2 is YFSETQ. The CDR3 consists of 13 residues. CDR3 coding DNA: TGCGCCAGCAGCTTGGAGGCCTACACTGAAGCTTTCTTT. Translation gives CASSLEAYTEAFF.

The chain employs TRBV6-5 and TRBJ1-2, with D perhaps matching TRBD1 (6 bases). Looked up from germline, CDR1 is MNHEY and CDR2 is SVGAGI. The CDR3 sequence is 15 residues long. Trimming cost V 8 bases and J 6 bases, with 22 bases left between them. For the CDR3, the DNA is TGTGCCAGCCGCCAAACCCCCTGGACAGCTGATGGCTACACCTTC. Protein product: CASRQTPWTADGYTF.

CDR3 sequence reads: CASSLVTRQETQYF. DNA of the CDR3: TGTGCCAGCAGCTTGGTGACACGTCAAGAGACCCAGTACTTC. V is TRBV5-6 and J is TRBJ2-5; D not resolved. The CDR3 is made up of 14 amino acids. Trimming stripped 0 bases from V and 2 bases from J, with 8 bases between. Looked up from germline, CDR1 is SGHDT and CDR2 is YYEEEE.

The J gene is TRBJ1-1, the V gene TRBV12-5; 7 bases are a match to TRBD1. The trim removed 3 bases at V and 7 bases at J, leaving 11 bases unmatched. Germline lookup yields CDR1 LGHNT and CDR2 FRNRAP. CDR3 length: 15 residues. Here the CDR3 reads CASGLIGGSLIEAFF. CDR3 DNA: TGTGCTAGTGGTTTAATAGGGGGCTCCTTAATTGAAGCTTTCTTT.

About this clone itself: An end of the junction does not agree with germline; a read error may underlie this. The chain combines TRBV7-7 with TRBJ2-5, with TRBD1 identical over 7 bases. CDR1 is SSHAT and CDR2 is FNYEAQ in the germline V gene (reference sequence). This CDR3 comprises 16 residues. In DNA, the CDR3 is TGTGCTAGCAGCCCCGGACGGGCAGGGGGAAAAGAGACCCAGTACTTC. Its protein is CASSPGRAGGKETQYF.

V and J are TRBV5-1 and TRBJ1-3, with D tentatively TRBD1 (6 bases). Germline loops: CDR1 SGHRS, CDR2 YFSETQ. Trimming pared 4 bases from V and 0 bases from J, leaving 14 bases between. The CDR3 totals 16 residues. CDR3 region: CASSRTVPPSGNTIYF. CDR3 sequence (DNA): TGCGCCAGCAGCAGGACAGTCCCCCCCTCTGGAAACACCATATATTTT. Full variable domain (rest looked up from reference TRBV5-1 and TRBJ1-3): KAGVTQTPRYLIKTRGQQVTLSCSPISGHRSVSWYQQTPGQGLQFLFEYFSETQRNKGNFPGRFSGRQFSNSRSEMNVSTLELGDSALYLCASSRTVPPSGNTIYFGEGSWLTVV.